Listed here are 8 T cell receptor beta chains from one sample, sequenced in a study of T cell changes during pregnancy in multiple sclerosis. Profiling relied on immunoSEQ multiplex PCR, and the TCRdb table lists in-frame clones only, not all of them. Here the sample spans some 87,000 clones, about 95% being singletons. This material consisted of peripheral blood, taken in the second trimester of pregnancy. Source of these receptors: a female donor with multiple sclerosis, enrolled in a pregnancy study.

V and J are TRBV28 and TRBJ2-1; D possibly corresponds to TRBD2 (6 bases). Trimming removed 3 bases from V and 7 bases from J, with 16 bases in between. Germline V gives CDR1 MDHEN, CDR2 SYDVKM. CDR3 size: 15 residues. Written as DNA, the CDR3 is TGTGCCAGCAGTTTGGGAGGTAGCGCGAGTAATGAGCAGTTCTTC. Protein sequence: CASSLGGSASNEQFF.

In the case of this clone: One end of the junction is discordant with germline, which a read error may explain. V and J are TRBV19 and TRBJ2-7, with TRBD1 identical over 11 bases. The V gene's germline CDR1 is LNHDA and CDR2 SQIVND (reference sequence). The CDR3 is 13 residues long. DNA of the CDR3: TGTGCCAGTAGTTCTCGAGGAGGGGACAGGGGGGCCTTC. Translated: CASSSRGGDRGAF.

The chain employs TRBV5-6 and TRBJ2-1; tentatively, D is TRBD1 (6 bases). This CDR3 has 18 amino acids. With 4 bases removed from V and 0 bases from J, the gap between germline ends came to 20 bases. In germline, CDR1 is SGHDT, CDR2 YYEEEE. This CDR3 reads CASSPKKTGHSSYNEQFF. For the CDR3, the DNA is TGTGCCAGCAGCCCAAAAAAGACAGGACACAGCTCCTACAATGAGCAGTTCTTC.

The chain is built from TRBV5-4 and TRBJ2-5, with D unresolved. CDR3 length equals 13 residues. Germline CDR1 is SGHNT and CDR2 is YYREEE (reference sequence). The V end was cut by 5 bases, the J end by 5 bases, with 13 bases between. CDR3 loop: CASSRSAGETQYF. The CDR3 bases are TGTGCCAGCAGTCGGTCGGCCGGGGAGACCCAGTACTTC. Based on the CDR3 plus reference TRBV5-4 and TRBJ2-5, the full variable domain is ETGVTQSPTHLIKTRGQQVTLRCSSQSGHNTVSWYQQALGQGPQFIFQYYREEENGRGNFPPRFSGLQFPNYSSELNVNALELDDSALYLCASSRSAGETQYFGPGTRLLVL.

This rearrangement joins TRBV4-1 to TRBJ1-1; D gene ambiguous. The germline CDR1 and CDR2 sequences are MGHRA and YSYEKL. V shed 4 bases and J shed 2 bases, with 8 bases lying between them. The CDR3 is 13 residues long. The CDR3 nucleotides are TGCGCCAGCAGCCGCGATCCTAACACTGAAGCTTTCTTT. This gives the protein CASSRDPNTEAFF.

The chain employs TRBV11-2 and TRBJ2-5, with TRBD2 identical over 12 bases. V was clipped by 3 bases and J by 5 bases; unmatched bases: 7. CDR3 length: 16 amino acids. Germline V gene data show CDR1 as SGHAT and CDR2 as FQNNGV. The CDR3 reads CASSFSTSGGPETQYF. Here the CDR3 DNA reads TGTGCCAGCAGCTTCTCGACTAGCGGGGGCCCTGAGACCCAGTACTTC.

This clone has just one count. CDR3 sequence: CASSLGWGGPSYGYTF. The CDR3 DNA follows: TGTGCCAGCAGCTTAGGATGGGGAGGCCCATCCTATGGCTACACCTTC. The chain uses TRBV13 and TRBJ1-2, with D uncertain. Trimming pared 0 bases from V and 4 bases from J, leaving 15 bases between. This CDR3 comprises 16 residues. Germline-derived CDR1 and CDR2 are PRHDT and FYEKMQ (reference sequence).

This chain connects TRBV9 to TRBJ2-1, with 8 bases identical to TRBD2. After removal of 6 bases from V and 6 bases from J, the junction contained 8 bases not matched to a gene. CDR3 length: 14 residues. Germline V lookup: CDR1 SGDLS, CDR2 YYNGEE. CDR3 sequence: CASTHGGGANEQFF. CDR3 nucleotide sequence: TGTGCCAGCACCCACGGGGGGGGCGCCAATGAGCAGTTCTTC.